The 14 T cell receptor beta chains in this list originate from one sample, sequenced in a study of cytomegalovirus exposure and HLA in healthy donors. The PCR used 60 Vbeta and 13 Jbeta primers. Here immunoSEQ multiplex PCR was the method, and the copy in TCRdb shows in-frame clones only, minus some. The repertoire has 45,000 to 65,000 clones, around four fifths of them found once; the top ten carry 1.5% to 2%. The sample consisted of PBMCs. The receptor set was obtained from a man aged 30-40 years in good health and CMV-seronegative.

This chain connects TRBV10-3 to TRBJ2-6; a weak D match, TRBD1 (6 bases). This CDR3 is built from 17 residues. Germline-derived CDR1 and CDR2 are ENHRY and SYGVKD. V lost 2 bases and J lost 1, with 12 bases in between. This chain's CDR3 is CAISETQGTSGANVLTF. The CDR3 DNA follows: TGTGCCATCAGTGAGACACAGGGAACTTCTGGGGCCAACGTCCTGACTTTC.

This chain joins TRBV6-5 and TRBJ2-2; 7 bases are a match to TRBD1. The CDR3 totals 14 residues. J gave up 2 bases and V 5 bases, and 2 bases lay outside the gene matches. CDR1 is MNHEY and CDR2 is SVGAGI in the germline V gene. Here the CDR3 DNA reads TGTGCCAGCAGTGACAGGGTAAACACCGGGGAGCTGTTTTTT. This sequence encodes CASSDRVNTGELFF.

CDR3 protein: CASRRRQGRQPQHF. CDR3 DNA sequence: TGTGCCAGCAGACGGAGACAGGGGCGACAGCCCCAGCATTTT. The chain employs TRBV6-5 and TRBJ1-5; 8 bases match TRBD1. The CDR3 extends over 14 amino acids. The V segment lost 6 bases and the J segment 7 bases; nucleotides outside the gene matches: 8. CDR1 is MNHEY, CDR2 SVGAGI, per germline.

This clone was seen only a few times. V usage is TRBV11-2 and J usage is TRBJ1-1; D is undetermined. V gave up 3 bases and J gave up 1 base, with 6 bases separating them. CDR3 length: 13 residues. Germline CDR1 and CDR2: SGHAT and FQNNGV. CDR3 residues: CASSFRQNTEAFF. CDR3 sequence (DNA): TGTGCCAGCAGCTTTCGACAGAACACTGAAGCTTTCTTT.

The V gene is TRBV7-6, the J gene TRBJ2-7; possibly TRBD2 for D (7 bases). The CDR3 runs to 15 residues. V was pared by 1 base and J by 3 bases, with 13 bases between. The V gene's germline CDR1 is SGHVS and CDR2 FNYEAQ. The CDR3 reads CASSLVKGGDYEQYF. The CDR3 coding sequence is TGTGCCAGCAGCTTAGTCAAGGGGGGGGACTACGAGCAGTACTTC.

This rearrangement joins TRBV28 to TRBJ1-5; D is ambiguous. V lost 2 bases, J lost 2 bases, and 10 bases lay in between. CDR1 and CDR2 (germline): MDHEN, SYDVKM. The CDR3 loop spans 15 amino acids. The CDR3: CASSLAGSGNQPQHF. In nucleotides, the CDR3 is TGTGCCAGCAGTTTAGCGGGCTCTGGCAATCAGCCCCAGCATTTT. The full variable domain, its missing parts supplied by reference TRBV28 and TRBJ1-5, is DVKVTQSSRYLVKRTGEKVFLECVQDMDHENMFWYRQDPGLGLRLIYFSYDVKMKEKGDIPEGYSVSREKKERFSLILESASTNQTSMYLCASSLAGSGNQPQHFGDGTRLSIL.

This chain joins TRBV4-2 and TRBJ1-3; D not resolved. Trimming stripped 0 bases from V and 0 bases from J, with 12 bases between. Germline lookup yields CDR1 LGHNA and CDR2 YNFKEQ. The CDR3 spans 17 residues. The CDR3 region has the DNA TGTGCCAGCAGCCAAGATCGAGGCGGGAGCTCTGGAAACACCATATATTTT. Translated, it gives CASSQDRGGSSGNTIYF.

The rearrangement joins TRBV27 to TRBJ2-6, with TRBD1 matching over 9 bases. The V gene end was trimmed by 3 bases and the J gene end by 3 bases; junction bases not matched to a gene: 15. The CDR3 spans 20 residues. CDR1 is MNHEY, CDR2 SMNVEV, per germline (reference sequence). CDR3: CASSFEFGTGRSGGANVLTF. DNA for the CDR3: TGTGCCAGCAGTTTCGAGTTTGGGACAGGGCGTAGTGGTGGGGCCAACGTCCTGACTTTC.

This rearrangement joins TRBV7-9 to TRBJ1-1, with no clear D. Between the trimmed V and J ends, which lost 1 base and 6 bases, there was a span of 9 bases. From germline, CDR1 is SEHNR and CDR2 FQNEAQ (reference sequence). The CDR3 spans 13 residues. In DNA, the CDR3 is TGTGCCAGCAGCTTAGGCCAGAAAGCTGAAGCTTTCTTT. This sequence encodes CASSLGQKAEAFF.

V usage is TRBV5-8 and J usage is TRBJ2-5; 11 nucleotides align to TRBD1. After removal of 5 bases from V and 2 bases from J, the junction contained 5 bases not matched to a gene. The CDR3 sequence is 15 residues long. Germline-derived CDR1 and CDR2 are SGHTS and YDEGEE. The CDR3 loop reads CASRSDRGPQETQYF. CDR3 bases: TGTGCCAGCAGATCGGACAGGGGGCCTCAAGAGACCCAGTACTTC.

The chain has TRBV30 and TRBJ1-1; tentative D call: TRBD1 (6 bases). V dropped 3 bases and J dropped 7 bases, with 18 bases sitting between them. Germline values: CDR1 GTSNPN, CDR2 SVGIG (reference sequence). The CDR3 contains 14 residues. The CDR3 DNA reads TGTGCCTGGAGCATAGGGGGAGCGGCGAGTGAAGCTTTCTTT. Translation gives CAWSIGGAASEAFF.

The V and J genes are TRBV25-1 and TRBJ2-3; 10 bases fit TRBD2. V was pared by 3 bases and J by 2 bases, with 5 bases of the junction left unmatched. The CDR3 has 16 residues. CDR1 MGHDK and CDR2 SYGVNS come from the germline V gene. CDR3 residues: CASSDSGGSNTDTQYF. The CDR3 DNA reads as TGTGCCAGCAGTGATAGCGGGGGGTCAAACACAGATACGCAGTATTTT.

The V call is TRBV27, the J call TRBJ2-5; 8 nucleotides align to TRBD2. This CDR3 is built from 14 residues. Trimming took 11 bases from V and 2 from J; bases not matched to a gene: 10. The germline CDR1 and CDR2 sequences are MNHEY and SMNVEV (reference sequence). CDR3 DNA: TGTGCCTCCACACCAACTAGCGGACAAGAGACCCAGTACTTC. It yields the protein CASTPTSGQETQYF.

The chain couples TRBV2 to TRBJ2-7; the D gene is possibly TRBD1 (5 bases). The CDR3 extends over 13 amino acids. Germline V gene lookup returns CDR1 SNHLY and CDR2 FYNNEI. The ends were cut back, 7 bases at V and 7 bases at J, with 17 bases in the middle. CDR3 residues: CASKPAGFGEQYF. CDR3 bases: TGTGCCAGCAAGCCGGCAGGGTTTGGGGAGCAGTACTTC.